Presented here are 11 T cell receptor beta chains from one specimen sequenced in a study of T cell repertoires in cytomegalovirus infection. TCRdb itself ran the reads through MiXCR, one entry per CDR3 protein. The data contain about 360,000 distinct CDR3 sequences, around a sixth of them singletons. Material for sequencing was PBMCs. These receptors all come from a human donor in good health (CMV status not recorded). Some clones in this sample may be carry-over from other donors' samples.

The genes are TRBV29-1 and TRBJ1-1; 8 bases are a match to TRBD1. CDR1 is SQVTM and CDR2 is ANQGSEA in the germline V gene. The CDR3 runs 14 residues. With 2 bases clipped from V and 1 base from J, the junction kept 3 bases outside the gene matches. Here the CDR3 DNA reads TGCAGCGTTGAACCCGACAGGGGGAACACTGAAGCTTTCTTT. Encoded protein: CSVEPDRGNTEAFF.

Ten or more counts support this clonotype. The chain carries TRBV12-3 or TRBV12-4 and TRBJ1-6; 9 bases map to TRBD1. Losses at the gene ends were 4 bases for V and 8 bases for J; bases not matched to a gene: 15. The CDR3 runs to 18 residues. In nucleotides, the CDR3 is TGTGCCAGCAGTTCCCAACCTCTCGCGACAGGGGGGTATTCACCCCTCCACTTT. Amino acid sequence: CASSSQPLATGGYSPLHF.

The J gene is TRBJ2-5, the V gene TRBV6-6; 10 positions agree with TRBD2. The CDR3 runs 14 residues. In germline, CDR1 is MNHNY, CDR2 SVGAGI (reference sequence). The V gene end was trimmed by 7 bases and the J gene end by 3 bases; junction bases not matched to a gene: 5. The CDR3 sequence is CASKERGGKETQYF. CDR3 DNA: TGTGCCAGCAAAGAGCGGGGGGGAAAAGAGACCCAGTACTTC.

Many counts were recorded for this clonotype. The chain links TRBV7-2 to TRBJ2-3, with D uncertain. CDR3 length equals 14 residues. V lost 0 bases and J 4 bases, leaving 8 bases between the germline ends. Germline CDR1 reads SGHTA; CDR2 reads FQGNSA. CDR3 region: CASSLAASADTQYF. In nucleotides, the CDR3 is TGTGCCAGCAGCTTAGCGGCCAGCGCAGATACGCAGTATTTT.

This clonotype came up a few times. V usage is TRBV2 and J usage is TRBJ2-2; D perhaps matches TRBD1 (6 bases). Trimming left V 6 bases short and J 3 bases short, with 14 bases between. Germline V CDR1 and CDR2: SNHLY, FYNNEI. The CDR3 has 15 residues. The CDR3 loop reads CASRTNRVYTGELFF. CDR3 coding DNA: TGTGCCAGCAGGACTAACAGGGTGTACACCGGGGAGCTGTTTTTT.

The chain couples TRBV6-6 to TRBJ1-5, with D unclear. Germline CDR1 is MNHNY and CDR2 is SVGAGI (reference sequence). The ends were cut back, 0 bases at V and 5 bases at J, with 8 bases in the middle. This CDR3 region has 14 residues. The CDR3, as DNA: TGTGCCAGCAGTTACTCCGAAGGGCATCAGCCCCAGCATTTT. It codes for CASSYSEGHQPQHF.

The chain couples TRBV19 to TRBJ2-5, with D unresolved. Germline CDR1 and CDR2: LNHDA and SQIVND (reference sequence). CDR3 length: 13 residues. V was pared by 8 bases and J by 5 bases, with 15 bases between. CDR3 amino acids: CASHDRQHETQYF. CDR3 in DNA: TGTGCCAGTCATGACCGCCAGCATGAGACCCAGTACTTC.

There are a few counts of this clonotype. The rearrangement links TRBV14 to TRBJ2-3, with D unclear. From germline, CDR1 is SGHDN and CDR2 FVKESK. The V gene lost 3 bases and the J gene lost 0 bases, with 13 bases spanning the gap. CDR3 length equals 16 residues. The CDR3 coding sequence is TGTGCCAGCAGCCACTGGAGAGGCGGTAGCACAGATACGCAGTATTTT. This sequence encodes CASSHWRGGSTDTQYF.

This clonotype came up many times. V is TRBV7-2 and J is TRBJ1-2; a possible D gene is TRBD1 (6 bases). The CDR3 covers 14 residues. Trimming took 6 bases from V and 3 from J, leaving 14 bases between them. Per germline, CDR1 SGHTA and CDR2 FQGNSA. Here the CDR3 reads CASSLLDRYYGYTF. The DNA for the CDR3 is TGTGCCAGCAGTCTCCTCGACAGGTACTATGGCTACACCTTC. Full variable domain (remainder filled in from reference TRBV7-2 and TRBJ1-2): GAGVSQSPSNKVTEKGKDVELRCDPISGHTALYWYRQSLGQGLEFLIYFQGNSAPDKSGLPSDRFSAERTGGSVSTLTIQRTQQEDSAVYLCASSLLDRYYGYTFGSGTRLTVV.

The chain recombines TRBV7-8 with TRBJ2-5; D not resolved. Trimming left V 3 bases short and J 6 bases short, with 11 bases between. Germline assignment: CDR1 SGHVS and CDR2 FQNEAQ. This CDR3 has 13 amino acids. The CDR3: CASSFGRLQTQYF. In nucleotides, the CDR3 is TGTGCCAGCAGCTTCGGCAGGCTACAGACCCAGTACTTC.

This clonotype has a handful of counts. V usage is TRBV18 and J usage is TRBJ2-7, with D perhaps matching TRBD1 or TRBD2 (5 bases each). Trimming pared 5 bases from V and 2 bases from J, leaving 13 bases between. The germline CDR1 and CDR2 sequences are KGHSH and LQKENI. The CDR3 is 14 amino acids. CDR3 nucleotides: TGTGCCAGCTCAGAGGGGACCGGAGCCTACGAGCAGTACTTC. Translated: CASSEGTGAYEQYF.